This is a list of T cell receptor beta chains from one sample in a study of T cell repertoires in cytomegalovirus infection. No antigen is known for these receptors. TCRdb used MiXCR to reprocess the reads, holding one entry per CDR3 protein. This sample has 650,000 to 900,000 distinct CDR3 sequences, with almost 30% found just once. Sequencing used cultured CD8+ T cells from PBMCs, obtained from culture after CMV antigen stimulation. The source is a human donor in good health (CMV status not recorded). Some clones in this sample may be carry-over from other donors' samples. Both conserved end residues are part of each CDR3. The order of the fields is D gene, CDR3 length, V gene, clone size, J gene, CDR3 protein, CDR3 DNA. The D gene is left open where the match is weak. The size of a clone is reported for some rows only, either as once, few or many, or as a class for expanded clones.

NA	15	TRBV7-9	NA	TRBJ2-7	CASSLGGSPSYEQYF	TGTGCCAGCAGCTTAGGGGGGTCGCCCTCCTACGAGCAGTACTTC
NA	14	TRBV27	few	TRBJ2-1	CASASGARYNEQFF	TGTGCCAGTGCATCGGGGGCCCGTTACAATGAGCAGTTCTTC
NA	15	TRBV20-1	NA	TRBJ2-5	CSARDLEDSQETQYF	TGCAGTGCTAGAGATCTGGAGGATAGCCAAGAGACCCAGTACTTC
TRBD2	16	TRBV7-6	few	TRBJ2-2	CASSLGTSGATGELFF	TGTGCCAGCAGCTTAGGGACTAGCGGAGCCACCGGGGAGCTGTTTTTT
TRBD1	13	TRBV29-1	NA	TRBJ1-4	CSASTGQGEGLFF	TGCAGCGCCTCAACGGGACAGGGGGAGGGACTGTTTTTT
NA	15	TRBV29-1	few	TRBJ2-1	CSVEPTARVYNEQFF	TGCAGCGTTGAACCAACGGCCCGGGTATACAATGAGCAGTTCTTC
NA	13	TRBV7-9	NA	TRBJ1-1	CATLGRVNTEAFF	TGTGCCACCCTAGGGAGGGTGAACACTGAAGCTTTCTTT
NA	12	TRBV25-1	NA	TRBJ2-1	CAARRGNNEQFF	TGTGCCGCCCGAAGGGGAAACAATGAGCAGTTCTTC
TRBD1	19	TRBV4-1	few	TRBJ2-7	CASSQVGHQGTGFPREQYF	TGCGCCAGCAGCCAAGTTGGACATCAGGGGACAGGGTTCCCCAGAGAGCAGTACTTC
NA	16	TRBV20-1	NA	TRBJ1-5	CSARDRSGFSNQPQHF	TGCAGTGCTAGAGATAGGTCAGGCTTTAGCAATCAGCCCCAGCATTTT
NA	14	TRBV29-1	few	TRBJ1-2	CSVEVRGVLYGYTF	TGCAGCGTTGAGGTCAGGGGAGTACTCTATGGCTACACCTTC
NA	12	TRBV6-2/TRBV6-3	few	TRBJ1-1	CASSYSSVPAFF	TGTGCCAGCAGTTACTCAAGTGTTCCAGCTTTCTTT
TRBD1	15	TRBV9	NA	TRBJ2-7	CASSVGTGDFYEQYF	TGTGCCAGCAGCGTAGGGACAGGGGATTTCTACGAGCAGTACTTC
TRBD1	13	TRBV7-2	many	TRBJ2-3	CASGGTYTDTQYF	TGTGCCTCAGGGGGTACTTATACGGATACGCAGTATTTT
NA	17	TRBV7-2	many	TRBJ1-2	CASSLRVTETGLYGYTF	TGTGCCAGCAGCTTACGGGTAACGGAAACAGGGCTCTATGGCTACACCTTC
NA	14	TRBV6-5	few	TRBJ2-7	CASSYRQPHYEQYF	TGTGCCAGCAGTTATCGGCAACCCCACTACGAGCAGTACTTC
TRBD1	15	TRBV7-8	many	TRBJ1-1	CASSFSGQGNIEAFF	TGTGCCAGCAGCTTTTCTGGACAGGGTAATATTGAAGCTTTCTTT
TRBD1	15	TRBV27	NA	TRBJ1-1	CASSPDRVSNTEAFF	TGTGCCAGCAGTCCGGACAGGGTCTCCAACACTGAAGCTTTCTTT
NA	15	TRBV11-3	NA	TRBJ2-2	CASSSSLRNTGELFF	TGTGCCAGCAGCTCATCTTTGAGGAACACCGGGGAGCTGTTTTTT
TRBD2	17	TRBV5-1	once	TRBJ2-1	CASQGLAGGSSYNEQFF	TGCGCCAGCCAGGGACTAGCGGGGGGGAGCTCCTACAATGAGCAGTTCTTC
NA	11	TRBV7-6	NA	TRBJ1-2	CASRDTGGYTF	TGTGCCAGCAGAGACACAGGTGGCTACACCTTC
NA	13	TRBV4-2	NA	TRBJ2-3	CASSQDVGDTQYF	TGTGCCAGCAGCCAAGATGTAGGCGATACGCAGTATTTT
TRBD2	20	TRBV14	NA	TRBJ2-2	CASSQGTSRPLSANTGELFF	TGTGCCAGCAGCCAAGGGACTAGCCGACCTTTATCCGCGAACACCGGGGAGCTGTTTTTT
TRBD1	14	TRBV19	NA	TRBJ1-5	CASTTGTGVQPQHF	TGTGCCAGTACCACCGGGACAGGGGTTCAGCCCCAGCATTTT
TRBD1	15	TRBV7-9	many	TRBJ1-6	CASRSLTGERSPLHF	TGTGCCAGCAGATCCCTTACAGGGGAAAGATCACCCCTCCACTTT
TRBD1	15	TRBV4-1	NA	TRBJ1-5	CASSHPGQNNQPQHF	TGCGCCAGCAGCCACCCGGGACAGAACAATCAGCCCCAGCATTTT
TRBD1	15	TRBV7-9	NA	TRBJ1-1	CASSLVRGLDTEAFF	TGTGCCAGCAGCTTAGTAAGGGGGCTGGACACTGAAGCTTTCTTT
TRBD1	15	TRBV7-2	many	TRBJ2-7	CASSLNPVTGDEQYF	TGTGCCAGCAGCTTAAACCCCGTGACAGGGGACGAGCAGTACTTC
NA	17	TRBV7-6	NA	TRBJ1-6	CACSKVVADSQNSPLHF	TGTGCCTGCAGCAAAGTAGTAGCTGACAGCCAAAATTCACCCCTCCACTTT
TRBD2	14	TRBV6-1	NA	TRBJ2-1	CASKPASGDYEQFF	TGTGCCAGCAAGCCGGCTAGCGGGGATTATGAGCAGTTCTTC
NA	14	TRBV20-1	NA	TRBJ1-1	CSARLGGGGRKAFF	TGCAGTGCTAGATTGGGCGGGGGGGGTAGAAAAGCTTTCTTT
TRBD1	15	TRBV7-8	many	TRBJ2-2	CASSKQGADAGELFF	TGTGCCAGCAGCAAACAGGGGGCAGATGCCGGGGAGCTGTTTTTT
NA	15	TRBV5-4	few	TRBJ2-3	CASSFRVSSTDTQYF	TGTGCCAGCAGCTTCAGGGTGTCGTCGACAGATACGCAGTATTTT
TRBD1	15	TRBV12-3/TRBV12-4	NA	TRBJ1-1	CASSGTGERSTEAFF	TGTGCCAGCAGTGGGACAGGGGAAAGATCAACTGAAGCTTTCTTT
TRBD2	21	TRBV12-3/TRBV12-4	few	TRBJ2-3	CASSFQLAGAYSTSSTDTQYF	TGTGCCAGCAGTTTTCAGCTAGCGGGGGCATATTCAACCTCTAGCACAGATACGCAGTATTTT
NA	16	TRBV12-3/TRBV12-4	few	TRBJ2-3	CASSSLTSTNTDTQYF	TGTGCCAGCAGTTCCCTCACCTCGACAAACACAGATACGCAGTATTTT
NA	13	TRBV7-2	many	TRBJ1-6	CASSLGANSPLHF	TGTGCCAGCAGCTTAGGGGCTAATTCACCCCTCCACTTT
TRBD1	14	TRBV9	NA	TRBJ1-2	CASSVVHRGNGYTF	TGTGCCAGCAGCGTAGTTCACAGGGGAAATGGCTACACCTTC
NA	15	TRBV7-9	few	TRBJ2-2	CASSWLEGNTGELFF	TGTGCCAGCAGCTGGCTAGAGGGGAACACCGGGGAGCTGTTTTTT
TRBD1	15	TRBV6-8	once	TRBJ2-1	CASSGGQGTYNEQFF	TGTGCCAGCAGTGGTGGACAGGGAACCTACAATGAGCAGTTCTTC
NA	16	TRBV7-2	NA	TRBJ1-6	CASSLGGDAFGSPLHF	TGTGCCAGCAGCTTAGGAGGGGACGCCTTCGGTTCACCCCTCCACTTT
NA	15	TRBV25-1	NA	TRBJ2-2	CASISQGGNTGELFF	TGTGCCAGCATCAGTCAGGGGGGGAACACCGGGGAGCTGTTTTTT
TRBD2	15	TRBV4-1	many	TRBJ2-1	CASSQTSGGYNEQFF	TGTGCCAGCAGCCAGACTAGCGGGGGGTACAATGAGCAGTTCTTC
TRBD1	13	TRBV27	NA	TRBJ2-1	CAVLRGSYNEQFF	TGTGCTGTCCTCAGGGGGTCTTACAATGAGCAGTTCTTC
TRBD2	18	TRBV2	NA	TRBJ2-2	CASSESVAGGRGTGELFF	TGTGCCAGCAGTGAATCGGTGGCGGGGGGGAGGGGCACCGGGGAGCTGTTTTTT
NA	18	TRBV12-3/TRBV12-4	NA	TRBJ1-6	CASSFLMDGRPGNSPLHF	TGTGCCAGCAGTTTCCTTATGGATGGGCGGCCCGGTAATTCACCCCTCCACTTT
TRBD2	15	TRBV27	NA	TRBJ2-3	CATAGGGGRTDTQYF	TGTGCCACCGCTGGGGGCGGGGGGCGCACAGATACGCAGTATTTT
NA	15	TRBV12-3/TRBV12-4	NA	TRBJ2-3	CASSSEPGTTDTQYF	TGTGCCAGCAGTTCCGAACCGGGGACCACAGATACGCAGTATTTT
NA	11	TRBV29-1	NA	TRBJ1-1	CSVIAGVEAFF	TGCAGCGTCATTGCAGGGGTGGAGGCTTTCTTT
NA	14	TRBV4-3	NA	TRBJ1-5	CASSPRRYNQPQHF	TGCGCCAGCAGCCCAAGACGGTACAATCAGCCCCAGCATTTT
NA	13	TRBV19	few	TRBJ1-5	CASSRTTNQPQHF	TGTGCCAGTAGTAGGACTACGAATCAGCCCCAGCATTTT
NA	15	TRBV4-3	few	TRBJ1-1	CASSQDWQGNTEAFF	TGCGCCAGCAGCCAAGATTGGCAGGGGAACACTGAAGCTTTCTTT
NA	12	TRBV7-9	NA	TRBJ1-5	CASSQDVQPQHF	TGTGCCAGCAGCCAGGACGTACAGCCCCAGCATTTT
TRBD2	14	TRBV6-1	many	TRBJ2-1	CASTRLAGVNEQFF	TGTGCCAGCACCAGGCTAGCGGGGGTCAATGAGCAGTTCTTC
NA	15	TRBV27	NA	TRBJ2-1	CAISPGQSSYNEQFF	TGTGCCATCTCCCCCGGACAGAGCTCCTACAATGAGCAGTTCTTC
TRBD1	18	TRBV24-1	NA	TRBJ2-1	CATSDQTRQGALIGEQFF	TGTGCCACCAGTGATCAAACCAGACAGGGGGCGTTAATCGGTGAGCAGTTCTTC